This T cell receptor beta chain comes out of a study of vaccination and CD4 T cells after COVID-19. Across the whole study: Each control was exposed to a CEFX pool, an HIV-1 Nef pool, or no peptide at all.

An Oncomine TCR Beta short-read assay was used to sequence the DNA from cultured CD4+ T cells. Genomic DNA was extracted from cultured CD4+ T cells. In TCRdb, the PCR reads were re-called with MiXCR into one record per CDR3 protein. This repertoire shows 6,500 to 9,000 distinct CDR3 sequences, about a third found once; its top ten account for 15% to 20%. Comment on this clonotype: Its antigen is as yet unknown.

The treatment is: roughly 11-day PBMC culture with coronavirus spike peptide pools or control peptides (ViraFEST assay). Those CD4+ T cells from the unexposed donor predate the COVID-19 pandemic (2011-2018). As cell numbers allowed, unexposed-donor CD4+ T cells faced SARS-CoV-2 S/N and four cold-coronavirus spikes. This CDR3 region has 15 residues. Between the trimmed V and J ends, which lost 7 bases and 3 bases, there was a span of 19 bases. V gene TRBV12-3 or TRBV12-4 combines with J gene TRBJ2-7; D unclear. Sequenced input: CD4+ T cells from blood, cultured in vitro. This sequence originates from a human donor in good health. In nucleotides, the CDR3 is TGTGCCAGCAAGCCCGGGCACGCGCTTTTCTACGAGCAGTACTTC. Translation: CASKPGHALFYEQYF.